This TCR beta chain was recovered during a study of cytomegalovirus exposure and HLA in healthy donors (dated by TCRdb to the late 2010s). The study in broad terms: An earlier analysis of roughly 500 of the donors reported about 300 Gb of sequence data and some 110 million unique TCR beta sequences obtained from 150 million to 200 million T cells. About 280 gigabases of sequencing data and roughly 80 million unique TCR sequences made up an early release that covered some 640 HLA-typed donors. The genetic ancestry cluster associated with self-reported Caucasian donors included roughly four fifths of the approximately 430 genotyped donors. The study was designed to test whether signatures of past pathogen exposure could be identified by cataloging public T cell receptors. The study used immunosequencing to profile the T cell repertoires of under 700 subjects and linked those repertoires to cytomegalovirus serostatus. A separate validation cohort of approximately 130 different subjects was used in addition to the 666-subject first cohort. To predict cytomegalovirus infection status, the study brought together high-throughput TCR immunosequencing, statistical association of individual TCRs with disease status, and machine learning. In a later analysis, previously published TCR beta repertoires from 600 to 850 donors were re-analyzed and high-resolution HLA genotyping was added so that TCR occurrence patterns could be studied. In the later analysis, no new phenotypic data were used to find candidate immune exposures; instead, reliance was placed on TCR beta sequences and their occurrence across donors. To decide whether each TCR beta V gene segment behaved as functional or pseudogenic, an earlier analysis of nearly 600 of the donors relied on high-throughput TCR beta sequencing. Alongside the repertoire data, information on donor age, sex, ethnicity and CMV serostatus was compiled. A later genetic analysis took genome-wide SNP genotypes for about 55% of the 666 donors and used that subset as a discovery cohort. Every repertoire in the discovery cohort had been generated on one and the same sequencing platform. HLA typing covered class I and class II loci at four-digit resolution. The number of typed donors differed by locus: 629-630 for A, B, C, DRB1 and DQB1; about 520 for DQA1; approximately 610 for DPA1; and 400 to 480 for DPB1. About five DR-DQ haplotypes were treated as single units for association and clustering because of strong linkage in the cohort. Among roughly 400 genotyped donors of the cohort, an average of about 240,000 unique TCR beta nucleotide sequences was sequenced per donor, of which roughly 18% were non-productive.

The cohort comprised some 700 healthy bone marrow donors. Cohort members were all nominally healthy when sampled, although unrecorded immune exposures were likely present. Of the 550 to 750 cohort members, 250 to 300 had positive CMV serostatus and roughly 330 had negative CMV serostatus, and CMV serostatus was not recorded for the donor. Each donor provided a peripheral blood sample, and peripheral blood mononuclear cells were used for TCR beta sequencing. Genomic DNA was extracted from the blood cell samples with the Qiagen DNeasy Blood Extraction Kit. From cysteine to phenylalanine, the CDR3 is 13 amino acids long. The read is trimmed to its CDR3 DNA, 39 bases read in frame from base 1. Per the germline V gene, SGHVS is the CDR1 and FNYEAQ is the CDR2. V is reduced by 4 bases and J by 3 bases, leaving a spacing of 9 bases between them. Worth noting for this clone: The antigen this receptor binds is unknown. No clone much larger than this one lies a single base away; base qualities are absent.

The paper as a whole reports these results and caveats: According to the authors, the approach could potentially be generalized to other disease states and immunological phenotypes. According to a later genetic analysis, donors in an Asian-associated ancestry cluster had fewer N-insertions in productive TCRs than the roughly 670-donor mean. Because HLA typing was missing for some donors at each locus, association tests included only the typed subset. The only immune exposure information available for the cohort was CMV serostatus. According to a later analysis, most CMV-associated TCR beta chains appeared to be HLA-restricted, and the HLA associations seemed to be driven largely by CMV exposure. In a later analysis, some 17,000 TCR beta sequences were associated with specific HLA alleles at a false discovery rate of 0.05. The classifier was reported to diagnose cytomegalovirus status with high specificity and sensitivity in both the original cohort and the validation cohort. A cluster of highly shared sequence variants was judged likely to represent a technical artifact of the sequencing pipeline. Broadly in line with IMGT annotations, most TCR beta V segments showed up in productive rearrangements about 87% or about 30% of the time in an earlier analysis of several hundred of the donors. When HLA alleles, especially DR and DQ, strongly co-occurred, attributing TCR associations to individual alleles was difficult. While some public TCRs were present in many individuals, most TCR sequences turned up only very rarely across donors. In a later analysis, TCR association rates were found to vary across HLA loci, with the most associated TCRs seen for DRB1 alleles and the fewest for HLA-C alleles. In a later analysis, HLA-associated TCR beta chains were found to be more clonally expanded and to have lower generation probabilities than equally common non-associated chains. Roughly uniform sequencing depth across donors was assumed in presence/absence analyses, although this assumption may not hold. Only TCR beta chains were sequenced in this cohort, and the absence of alpha or paired-chain data limited detectable features. Because counts were too low, roughly 18 rarely observed V segments, including chromosome 9 orphons, were left out of the earlier analysis of about 500 of the donors. An association between a missense DCLRE1C variant and V-gene and J-gene trimming of TCR beta chains was found in a later genetic analysis and replicated in an independent cohort. Correlated functional status among segregating V segments might be attributable to linkage disequilibrium, but an unknown experimental factor could not be ruled out. A further reported finding was that TCR beta sequences accurately predicted the HLA-A and HLA-B alleles for most subjects in the first cohort. In a later analysis, several top co-occurrence clusters were reported to appear linked to parvovirus B19, influenza, CMV and Epstein-Barr virus. In the study, around 160 TCR beta chains were listed as associated with cytomegalovirus. Some IMGT-functional V segments, including TRBV6-2 and TRBV6-3, could not be told apart with the 87-base-pair reads, so those segments were excluded. In vitro tests confirmed that a few of the cytomegalovirus-associated TCR beta chains recognize cytomegalovirus antigens.

Libraries were made using the immunoSEQ multiplex PCR assay. For the multiplex PCR, a mixture combining 60 forward primers for TCR Vbeta segments and 13 reverse primers for TCR Jbeta segments was used. The CDR3 region of rearranged TCR beta genes was amplified from genomic DNA by a multiplex PCR assay. On the Illumina HiSeq System, the amplified TCR beta libraries were sequenced as 87-base-pair reads. Under the source paper's analysis protocol: Across the roughly 640 repertoires, a later analysis counted approximately 75 million unique TCR beta chains, around 11 million of which were shared by at least two donors. To remove PCR and sequencing errors, raw reads were error-corrected and collapsed into unique sequences using a nearest-neighbor algorithm that merged closely related sequences. V, D and J gene segments were assigned by aligning CDR3 sequences to IMGT reference sequences. For a sequence to be retained, a match of at least six nucleotides to both a V gene segment and a J gene segment was required. Rearrangements were called productive when the CDR3 lacked stop codons and stayed in frame with V and J; all others were non-productive. Following IMGT convention, CDR3 was defined as the stretch from the second conserved V-encoded cysteine up to the conserved J-encoded phenylalanine. The earlier analysis of about 590 of the donors excluded sequences that lacked an unambiguous match to a single V gene segment. An earlier analysis of some 500 of the donors classified V segments as functional when productive rearrangements were above 56.7% and as segregating when the standard deviation between donors was above 5%. A statistical classification framework was built to diagnose cytomegalovirus status from the catalog of TCR beta chain sequences. In a later analysis, V and J genes were assigned by comparing TCR nucleotide sequences against IMGT/GENE-DB human TR gene sequences. The TCRdist pipeline was used in a later analysis to assign CDR3 sequences and most-parsimonious VDJ recombination scenarios. A later analysis defined each TCR beta chain by its CDR3 amino acid sequence plus V-gene family, and excluded reads lacking a unique V-gene family. A later analysis removed 592 highly shared, low-generation-probability nucleotide sequences to deal with suspected cross-contamination and a sequencing artifact. For each public chain, a later analysis derived a clonal expansion index from normalized ranks of inferred template counts within each repertoire. In a later analysis, generation probabilities were computed using a VDJ recombination model fitted to out-of-frame rearrangements, and the results were checked against IGoR. A later analysis scored TCR-TCR, TCR-HLA and TCR-CMV co-occurrence with hypergeometric tests, applying a repertoire-size bias correction to TCR pairs. To estimate false discovery rates, a later analysis permuted the HLA or CMV assignments 20 times. In a later analysis, co-occurring TCRs were grouped using DBSCAN, and TCRdist sequence similarity was added for clustering within HLA-allele-positive subsets. Repertoires with fewer than 30,000 or more than 120,000 public chains were left out of co-occurrence clustering, as were about 5 repertoires with anomalous nucleotide sharing. As stored in TCRdb, this immuneACCESS dataset retains in-frame rearrangements with V and J assigned. A fraction of the clones does not appear; measured against another copy, unresolved V genes explain less than half of the discrepancy, and the remainder lacks a known reason. From that table come the V and J calls and clone size; the DNA was used to work out D and trimming. The sample table shows over 150,000 clones, and around 86% are seen once. The ten largest clones capture 1.9% of the sample.

This TCR derives from a human donor in good health. Sequenced: PBMCs. The chain was built from TRBV7-6 and TRBJ2-5; the D gene is perhaps TRBD2, from 6 matching bases. The DNA sequence follows: TGTGCCAGCAGCTGGGACTTAGAAGAGACCCAGTACTTC. Translated, this is CASSWDLEETQYF.